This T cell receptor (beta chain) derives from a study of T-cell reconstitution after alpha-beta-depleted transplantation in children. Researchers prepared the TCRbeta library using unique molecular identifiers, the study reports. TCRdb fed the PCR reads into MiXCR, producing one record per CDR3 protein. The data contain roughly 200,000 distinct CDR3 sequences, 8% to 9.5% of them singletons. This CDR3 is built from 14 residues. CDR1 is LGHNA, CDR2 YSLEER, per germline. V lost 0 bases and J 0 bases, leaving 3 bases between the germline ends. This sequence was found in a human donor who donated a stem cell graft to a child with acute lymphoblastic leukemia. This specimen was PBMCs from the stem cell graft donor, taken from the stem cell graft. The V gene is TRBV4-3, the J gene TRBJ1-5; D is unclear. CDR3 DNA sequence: TGCGCCAGCAGCCAAGAATATAGCAATCAGCCCCAGCATTTT. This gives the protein CASSQEYSNQPQHF.